The 23 T cell receptor beta chains in this list originate from one sample, sequenced in a study of T cell responses to AZD1222 COVID-19 vaccine. The repertoire was sequenced with immunoSEQ multiplex PCR; TCRdb's copy has only in-frame clones and lacks some. The sample shows 140,000 to 150,000 clones, 90% to 95% of them seen only once. The sequenced sample was peripheral blood, obtained after recovery from COVID-19. The receptors come from an adult who had recovered from COVID-19.

The chain is built from TRBV19 and TRBJ1-6; 9 nucleotides line up with TRBD1. Germline assignment: CDR1 LNHDA and CDR2 SQIVND (reference sequence). The CDR3 runs 14 residues. After removal of 5 bases from V and 7 bases from J, the junction contained 3 bases not matched to a gene. CDR3: CASSSDRGNSPLHF. CDR3 sequence (DNA): TGTGCCAGTAGTTCAGACAGGGGGAATTCACCCCTCCACTTT.

This clone was detected only once. The rearrangement uses TRBV3-1 (or the pseudogene TRBV3-2) and TRBJ1-2, with 12 bases matching TRBD1. This CDR3 has 16 residues. CDR1 and CDR2 from the germline V gene are LGHDT and YNNKEL (reference sequence). J gave up 7 bases and V 1 base, and 7 bases lay outside the gene matches. The CDR3 region is CASSQALGQGASGYTF. The CDR3 nucleotides are TGTGCCAGCAGCCAAGCTCTGGGACAGGGGGCTTCTGGCTACACCTTC.

The chain combines TRBV29-1 with TRBJ2-7, with D possibly matching TRBD2 (5 bases). Trimming took off 7 bases at V and 6 bases at J, with 13 bases between the two ends. CDR1 and CDR2 (germline): SQVTM, ANQGSEA. This CDR3 is built from 11 residues. This CDR3 reads CSAVRVTEQYF. The CDR3 coding sequence is TGCAGCGCCGTGAGGGTTACCGAGCAGTACTTC.

The CDR3 bases are TGTGCCAGCAGCTTAGGTCGGACTAGCGGGCCCACAGATACGCAGTATTTT. The encoded protein is CASSLGRTSGPTDTQYF. The chain joins TRBV11-2 to TRBJ2-3; 11 bases agree with TRBD2. With 1 base clipped from V and 2 bases from J, the junction kept 5 bases outside the gene matches. Germline CDR1 is SGHAT and CDR2 is FQNNGV. The CDR3 spans 17 residues.

This clone appeared a single time. The chain has TRBV5-6 and TRBJ1-4; D is unclear. V lost 5 bases and J lost 7, with 18 bases in between. The CDR3 has 15 residues. Germline V gene sequence: CDR1 SGHDT, CDR2 YYEEEE. CDR3 in DNA: TGTGCCAGCAGTCAAGGGTTGAGGCCCAGTGAAAAACTGTTTTTT. This encodes CASSQGLRPSEKLFF.

The chain carries TRBV28 and TRBJ2-7, with TRBD2 identical over 8 bases. The germline gives CDR1 MDHEN, CDR2 SYDVKM. The V and J ends lost 3 bases and 5 bases, in that order; junction bases with no gene match: 12. This CDR3 is built from 16 residues. The CDR3 nucleotides read TGTGCCAGCAGTTTCCCCGGGGCAGCGGGAGTTAACGAGCAGTACTTC. It translates to CASSFPGAAGVNEQYF.

V usage is TRBV11-3 and J usage is TRBJ2-1; 11 bases match TRBD2. Germline trimming cut 3 bases from V and 7 bases from J; bases unmatched to any gene: 8. This CDR3 has 16 residues. Germline V lookup: CDR1 SGHNT, CDR2 YENEEA. In nucleotides, the CDR3 is TGTGCCAGCAGCTTCGTACTAGCGGGAGCCCTGAATGAGCAGTTCTTC. Protein product: CASSFVLAGALNEQFF. The full variable domain, rest sourced from reference TRBV11-3 and TRBJ2-1, is EAGVVQSPRYKIIEKKQPVAFWCNPISGHNTLYWYLQNLGQGPELLIRYENEEAVDDSQLPKDRFSAERLKGVDSTLKIQPAELGDSAVYLCASSFVLAGALNEQFFGPGTRLTVL.

The chain joins TRBV9 to TRBJ1-6; D is unclear. The CDR3 runs to 16 residues. Deletions cut 0 bases from V and 8 bases from J, with 15 bases between. Germline V gene sequence: CDR1 SGDLS, CDR2 YYNGEE. The CDR3 sequence is CASSVDGTGRDSPLHF. In DNA form, the CDR3 reads TGTGCCAGCAGCGTAGATGGTACGGGGAGGGATTCACCCCTCCACTTT. Combining the CDR3 with reference TRBV9 and TRBJ1-6 gives the whole variable domain DSGVTQTPKHLITATGQRVTLRCSPRSGDLSVYWYQQSLDQGLQFLIQYYNGEERAKGNILERFSAQQFPDLHSELNLSSLELGDSALYFCASSVDGTGRDSPLHFGNGTRLTVT.

The chain recombines TRBV14 with TRBJ2-7; D call uncertain. V dropped 1 base and J dropped 3 bases, with 13 bases sitting between them. The germline CDR1 and CDR2 sequences are SGHDN and FVKESK. CDR3 length: 15 residues. DNA of the CDR3: TGTGCCAGCAGCCAAGGGGGATTGAGGAGCTACGAGCAGTACTTC. It specifies CASSQGGLRSYEQYF.

The chain links TRBV27 to TRBJ1-1; 8 nucleotides match TRBD1. The CDR3 length is 16 residues. Germline values: CDR1 MNHEY, CDR2 SMNVEV (reference sequence). V was clipped by 0 bases and J by 1 base; unmatched bases: 4. CDR3 coding DNA: TGTGCCAGCAGTTTATCAGGACAGGGATGGAACACTGAAGCTTTCTTT. Its protein is CASSLSGQGWNTEAFF.

The chain joins TRBV27 to TRBJ2-7; D is ambiguous. Germline CDR1 and CDR2: MNHEY and SMNVEV (reference sequence). This CDR3 has 16 residues. The germline V and J ends were trimmed by 2 bases and 0 bases, with 14 bases remaining between them. CDR3 amino acids: CASSLIGPQISYEQYF. CDR3 DNA: TGTGCCAGCAGTTTAATCGGACCCCAGATCTCCTACGAGCAGTACTTC.

The chain joins TRBV30 to TRBJ1-5; tentative D call: TRBD1 (5 bases). V shed 2 bases and J shed 4 bases, with 9 bases lying between them. In germline, CDR1 is GTSNPN, CDR2 SVGIG (reference sequence). The CDR3 covers 13 residues. The CDR3 region has the DNA TGTGCCTGGAGTCCAGGGCAAAATCAGCCCCAGCATTTT. Translating gives CAWSPGQNQPQHF.

The chain joins TRBV18 to TRBJ1-1; D remains ambiguous. The CDR3 length is 15 residues. V lost 6 bases, J lost 4 bases, and 18 bases lay in between. Germline lookup yields CDR1 KGHSH and CDR2 LQKENI. The CDR3: CASSPPASYSTEAFF. The CDR3 nucleotides are TGTGCCAGCTCCCCCCCGGCAAGTTATTCCACTGAAGCTTTCTTT.

This chain joins TRBV9 and TRBJ2-2; unclear D gene. The germline V and J ends were trimmed by 0 bases and 3 bases, with 6 bases remaining between them. CDR3 length equals 14 residues. In germline, CDR1 is SGDLS, CDR2 YYNGEE. The CDR3 DNA sequence: TGTGCCAGCAGCGTAGGCTCAGACACCGGGGAGCTGTTTTTT. Translated, it gives CASSVGSDTGELFF. Full variable domain (remainder filled in from reference TRBV9 and TRBJ2-2): DSGVTQTPKHLITATGQRVTLRCSPRSGDLSVYWYQQSLDQGLQFLIQYYNGEERAKGNILERFSAQQFPDLHSELNLSSLELGDSALYFCASSVGSDTGELFFGEGSRLTVL.

This rearrangement joins TRBV28 to TRBJ1-2; TRBD1 matches 8 bases. Unmatched junction bases numbered 10, after V lost 2 bases and J lost 8 bases. CDR3 length: 15 amino acids. CDR1 MDHEN and CDR2 SYDVKM come from the germline V gene. CDR3 loop: CASSLLYRGRGGYTF. Written as DNA, the CDR3 is TGTGCCAGCAGTTTACTTTACAGGGGGAGAGGAGGCTACACCTTC.

This chain uses TRBV6-2 or TRBV6-3 with TRBJ1-1; no reliable D call. The CDR3 length is 14 residues. V lost 3 bases to trimming and J lost 0 bases, with 8 bases between them. Germline assignment: CDR1 MNHEY and CDR2 SVGEGT. The CDR3 spells CASSYFGLNTEAFF. CDR3 in DNA: TGTGCCAGCAGTTATTTTGGCTTGAACACTGAAGCTTTCTTT.

The chain joins TRBV24-1 to TRBJ2-6, with TRBD1 as a possible D gene (6 bases). The V end lost 2 bases, the J end lost 4 bases, and 11 bases lay between the germline ends. This CDR3 region has 16 residues. Germline V gene lookup returns CDR1 KGHDR and CDR2 SFDVKD. For the CDR3, the DNA is TGTGCCACCAGTGATTCTTCAGGGGTCGGGGCCAACGTCCTGACTTTC. Translated: CATSDSSGVGANVLTF.

The rearrangement uses TRBV27 and TRBJ1-2; D might be TRBD1 (5 bases). The CDR3 is 14 residues long. Germline CDR1 and CDR2: MNHEY and SMNVEV (reference sequence). The ends were cut back, 7 bases at V and 2 bases at J, with 14 bases in the middle. The CDR3 spells CASKYGGANYGYTF. In DNA, the CDR3 is TGTGCCAGCAAGTATGGAGGGGCCAACTATGGCTACACCTTC.

The chain carries TRBV6-5 and TRBJ1-4, with a tentative D call TRBD1 (5 bases). Germline V gives CDR1 MNHEY, CDR2 SVGAGI. This CDR3 has 12 residues. Trimming left V 7 bases short and J 7 bases short, with 10 bases between. The CDR3 DNA reads as TGTGCCAGCAAAGACAGATCTGAAAAACTGTTTTTT. It encodes CASKDRSEKLFF.

This chain links TRBV5-8 with TRBJ1-5, with TRBD1 as a possible D gene (6 bases). This CDR3 comprises 17 residues. Germline V CDR1 and CDR2: SGHTS, YDEGEE. V was pared by 0 bases and J by 0 bases, with 13 bases between. The CDR3 region is CASSLAGAWGSNQPQHF. CDR3 bases: TGTGCCAGCAGCTTGGCAGGGGCTTGGGGTAGCAATCAGCCCCAGCATTTT.

This clone was detected only once. The J gene is TRBJ2-7, the V gene TRBV11-3, with a tentative D call TRBD2 (5 bases). The length of the CDR3 is 12 residues. The V gene's germline CDR1 is SGHNT and CDR2 YENEEA. The V end was cut by 4 bases, the J end by 6 bases, with 10 bases between. CDR3 residues: CASSSTRSEQYF. As DNA, the CDR3 is TGTGCCAGCAGCTCAACTAGGTCCGAGCAGTACTTC.

The rearrangement joins TRBV11-2 to TRBJ2-7, with D possibly being TRBD1 (5 bases). This CDR3 is built from 13 residues. Germline V lookup: CDR1 SGHAT, CDR2 FQNNGV. V was pared by 6 bases and J by 2 bases, with 11 bases between. In nucleotides, the CDR3 is TGTGCCAGCAGTCAGGCAGGGCCCTACGAGCAGTACTTC. Translated, it gives CASSQAGPYEQYF.

The genes are TRBV4-1 and TRBJ2-3; 9 positions match TRBD2. J lost 2 bases, V lost 4 bases, and 10 bases had no gene match. This CDR3 contains 17 residues. CDR1 is MGHRA, CDR2 YSYEKL, per germline. The CDR3 DNA reads TGCGCCAGCAGCCGAGGGGGTCTAGCGGGACTCACAGATACGCAGTATTTT. Amino acids: CASSRGGLAGLTDTQYF.